The present T cell receptor beta chain was sequenced within a study of Tregs in tolerant kidney transplant recipients. Study-wide results and caveats: This study did not directly address biological reproducibility.

Note on this clone: No antigen is known for it.

Clones were read by immunoSEQ multiplex PCR, and TCRdb kept only the in-frame ones, dropping some. The sample gives around 70,000 clones, about nine tenths of which show up once; over 9.5% is in the top ten. The CDR3 contains 15 residues. Germline V gene sequence: CDR1 PRHDT, CDR2 FYEKMQ (reference sequence). V shed 4 bases, J shed 4 bases, and the junction held 6 bases outside the gene matches. This specimen was CD8+ T cells from blood, taken before the transplant. The TCR comes from a human donor who received a combined kidney and bone marrow transplant. The chain links TRBV13 to TRBJ2-7; 11 positions match TRBD1. The CDR3 bases are TGTGCCAGCAGCTCGGACAGGGGGCGCAGGTACGAGCAGTACTTC. Translated, it gives CASSSDRGRRYEQYF.